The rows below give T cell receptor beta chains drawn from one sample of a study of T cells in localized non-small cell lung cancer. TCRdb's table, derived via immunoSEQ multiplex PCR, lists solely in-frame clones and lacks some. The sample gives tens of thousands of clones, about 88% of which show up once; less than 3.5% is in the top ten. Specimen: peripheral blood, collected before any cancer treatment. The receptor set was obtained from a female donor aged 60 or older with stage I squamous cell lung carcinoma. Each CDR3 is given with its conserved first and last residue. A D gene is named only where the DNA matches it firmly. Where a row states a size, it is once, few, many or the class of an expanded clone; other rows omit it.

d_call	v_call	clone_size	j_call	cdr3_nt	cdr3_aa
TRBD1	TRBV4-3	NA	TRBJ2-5	TGCGCCAGCAGCCAAGTGACAGGGGGGGAGACCCAGTACTTC	CASSQVTGGETQYF
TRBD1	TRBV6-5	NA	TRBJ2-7	TGTGCCAGCAGTTACTCCGGGACAGGCCAATCCTACGAGCAGTACTTC	CASSYSGTGQSYEQYF
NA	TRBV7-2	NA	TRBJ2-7	TGTGCCAGCAGCTTAGGGGCGGGATGGGACTACGAGCAGTACTTC	CASSLGAGWDYEQYF
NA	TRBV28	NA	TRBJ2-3	TGTGCCAGCAGTTCCCTCATTCGCACAGATACGCAGTATTTT	CASSSLIRTDTQYF
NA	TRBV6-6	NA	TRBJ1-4	TGTGCCAGCAGTTACTATGCAACTAATGAAAAACTGTTTTTT	CASSYYATNEKLFF
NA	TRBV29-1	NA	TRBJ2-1	TGCAGCGTTGAACAGCACAATGAGCAGTTCTTC	CSVEQHNEQFF
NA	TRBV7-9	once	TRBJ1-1	TGTGCCAGCAGCCCCGGTAACCAGGGCCTATGGAACACTGAAGCTTTCTTT	CASSPGNQGLWNTEAFF
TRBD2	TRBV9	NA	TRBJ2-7	TGTGCCAGCAGCCCCCACCCAGGACTAGCGGGATGGAGCGAGCAGTACTTC	CASSPHPGLAGWSEQYF
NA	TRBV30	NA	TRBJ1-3	TGTGCCTGGAGGGCAGGATACTCTGGAAACACCATATATTTT	CAWRAGYSGNTIYF
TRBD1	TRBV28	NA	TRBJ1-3	TGTGCCAGCAGTAAGACAGGGGGCTTCTCTGGAAACACCATATATTTT	CASSKTGGFSGNTIYF
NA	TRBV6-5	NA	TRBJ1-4	TGTGCCAGCAGTTCCCTGCACCTGGGTTATGAAAAACTGTTTTTT	CASSSLHLGYEKLFF
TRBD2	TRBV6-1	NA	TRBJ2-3	TGTGCCAGCAAACTAGCGTTACACGCAGATACGCAGTATTTT	CASKLALHADTQYF
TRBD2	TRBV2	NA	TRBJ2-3	TGTGCCAGCAGGCGGACTAGCGGGAGGACAGATACGCAGTATTTT	CASRRTSGRTDTQYF
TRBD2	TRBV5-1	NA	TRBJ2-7	TGCGCCAGCAGCTTGGGAGGAGCGGGAGCCGACGAGCAGTACTTC	CASSLGGAGADEQYF
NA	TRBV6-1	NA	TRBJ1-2	TGTGCCAGCAGTGACCCAACCTATGGCTACACCTTC	CASSDPTYGYTF
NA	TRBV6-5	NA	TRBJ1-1	TGTGCCAGCAGTTACGAGACAGGAAGCACTGAAGCTTTCTTT	CASSYETGSTEAFF
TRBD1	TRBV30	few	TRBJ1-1	TGTGCCTGGAGGACGGGACAGGGGAACACTGAAGCTTTCTTT	CAWRTGQGNTEAFF
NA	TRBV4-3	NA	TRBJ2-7	TGCGCCAGCAGCCGCGGTCGTGACTCCTACGAGCAGTACTTC	CASSRGRDSYEQYF
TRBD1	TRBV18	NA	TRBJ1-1	TGTGCCAGCTCACCACCGGGACAGGACACTGAAGCTTTCTTT	CASSPPGQDTEAFF
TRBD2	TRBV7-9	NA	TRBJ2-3	TGTGCCAGCAGCTCACTAGCGGGCTACACAGATACGCAGTATTTT	CASSSLAGYTDTQYF
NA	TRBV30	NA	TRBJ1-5	TGTGCCTGGAGTGGCGTAGGCCTGATCCAGCCCCAGCATTTT	CAWSGVGLIQPQHF
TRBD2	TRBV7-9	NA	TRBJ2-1	TGTGCCAGCAGCTTAACTACAACTAGCGGGAGATTTGATGAGCAGTTCTTC	CASSLTTTSGRFDEQFF
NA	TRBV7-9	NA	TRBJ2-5	TGTGCCAGCAGCCGGGGACTTAGGGAGGAGGAGACCCAGTACTTC	CASSRGLREEETQYF
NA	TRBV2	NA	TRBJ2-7	TGTGCCAGCAGTGCAGTTAGGGAAGGCGACGAGCAGTACTTC	CASSAVREGDEQYF
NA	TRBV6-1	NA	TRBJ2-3	TGTGCCAGCAGTTTACAGGTCACAGATACGCAGTATTTT	CASSLQVTDTQYF
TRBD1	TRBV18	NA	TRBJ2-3	TGTGCCAGCTCACCACAGATAGGACAGGGCTATACTACGCAGTATTTT	CASSPQIGQGYTTQYF
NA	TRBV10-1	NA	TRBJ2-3	TGCGCCAGCAGTGAGCGCTTAGGCACAGATACGCAGTATTTT	CASSERLGTDTQYF
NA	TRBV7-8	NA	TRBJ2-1	TGTGCCAGCAGCTCCCCAACGGGGGTCGGCAATGAGCAGTTCTTC	CASSSPTGVGNEQFF
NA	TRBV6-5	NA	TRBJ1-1	TGTGCCAGCAGTTACTCGAGTGGCCACACTGAAGCTTTCTTT	CASSYSSGHTEAFF
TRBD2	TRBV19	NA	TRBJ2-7	TGTGCCAGTAGTATAACTAGCGGGATGGGGTACGAGCAGTACTTC	CASSITSGMGYEQYF
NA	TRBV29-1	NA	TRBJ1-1	TGCAGCGTTATCATTGACACTGAAGCTTTCTTT	CSVIIDTEAFF
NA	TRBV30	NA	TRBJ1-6	TGTGCCTGGAGAGGTCGCTCCTATAATTCACCCCTCCACTTT	CAWRGRSYNSPLHF
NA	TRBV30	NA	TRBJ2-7	TGTGCCTGGGGAGGTGGGGCCTCCTACGAGCAGTACTTC	CAWGGGASYEQYF
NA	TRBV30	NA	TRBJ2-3	TGTGCCTGGAGTCCTACAGATACGCAGTATTTT	CAWSPTDTQYF
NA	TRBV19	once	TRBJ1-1	TGTGCCAGTAGGGGCAGGGGAAGGAGGTCGGACACTGAAGCTTTCTTT	CASRGRGRRSDTEAFF
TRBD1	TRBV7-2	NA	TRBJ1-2	TGTGCCAGCAGCTTGCAGGGGGGAAACTATGGCTACACCTTC	CASSLQGGNYGYTF
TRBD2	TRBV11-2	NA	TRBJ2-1	TGTGCCAGCAGCTTGCTAGCGGGAGGTTCCTACAATGAGCAGTTCTTC	CASSLLAGGSYNEQFF
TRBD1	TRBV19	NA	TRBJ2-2	TGTGCCAGTAACAACCGGGACAGGGGTGGTGGGGAGCTGTTTTTT	CASNNRDRGGGELFF
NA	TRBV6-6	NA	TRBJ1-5	TGTGCCAGCAGTTACTCTCAGGGCGGCAATCAGCCCCAGCATTTT	CASSYSQGGNQPQHF
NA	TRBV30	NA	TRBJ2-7	TGTGCCTGGAGTCGGAGTAATTCCTACGAGCAGTACTTC	CAWSRSNSYEQYF
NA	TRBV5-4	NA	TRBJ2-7	TGTGCCAGCAGCTTGGGAAACAATCCCTACGAGCAGTACTTC	CASSLGNNPYEQYF
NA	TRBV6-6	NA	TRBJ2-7	TGTGCCAGCAGTACCCCCTCAGACGAGCAGTACTTC	CASSTPSDEQYF
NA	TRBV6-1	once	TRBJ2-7	TGTGCCAGCAGTGTCCAAGGCGGGCCCTACGAGCAGTACTTC	CASSVQGGPYEQYF
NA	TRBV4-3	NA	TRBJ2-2	TGCGCCAGCAGCCAACCCAGAGGGGCGAACACCGGGGAGCTGTTTTTT	CASSQPRGANTGELFF
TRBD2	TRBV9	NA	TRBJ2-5	TGTGCCAGCAGCGTAGAACTAGCGGCCCCGAACCGAGAGACCCAGTACTTC	CASSVELAAPNRETQYF
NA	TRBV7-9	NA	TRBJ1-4	TGTGCCACCCAGAGTTCACGGCCTAATGAAAAACTGTTTTTT	CATQSSRPNEKLFF
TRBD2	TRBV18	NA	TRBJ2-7	TGTGCCAGCTCACAGCAGACTAGCGTATTACGTGAGCAGTACTTC	CASSQQTSVLREQYF
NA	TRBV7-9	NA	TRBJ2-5	TGTGCCAGCAGCTTAGATCTTGGCAGCCAAGAGACCCAGTACTTC	CASSLDLGSQETQYF
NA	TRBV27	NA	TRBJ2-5	TGTGCCAGCAGGGGGTCAGGGTGGGGCTGGCAGACCCAGTACTTC	CASRGSGWGWQTQYF
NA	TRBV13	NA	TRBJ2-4	TGTGCCAGCAGCCCCTTAGCCAAAAACATTCAGTACTTC	CASSPLAKNIQYF
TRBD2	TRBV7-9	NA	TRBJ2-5	TGTGCCAGCAGCTACCTGGGACTAGCGGGAAAAGAGACCCAGTACTTC	CASSYLGLAGKETQYF
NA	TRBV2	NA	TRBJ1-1	TGTGCCAGCAGTGATGTTTCGGTGAACACTGAAGCTTTCTTT	CASSDVSVNTEAFF
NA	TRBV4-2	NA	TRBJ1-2	TGTGCCAGCAGCCAAGGGGACGGAGTAGGGTATGGCTACACCTTC	CASSQGDGVGYGYTF
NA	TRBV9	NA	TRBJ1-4	TGTGCCAGCAGCAGAGGGGGGCTTAATGAAAAACTGTTTTTT	CASSRGGLNEKLFF